This T cell receptor (beta chain) derives from a study of blood T cell repertoires in COVID-19 (dated by TCRdb to about 2020). Concerning the study at large: Samples from collaborators originated in the United States, Italy and Spain and spanned both the acute and convalescent phases of COVID-19. The prospective study material was composed of cDNA or gDNA derived from T cells, B-cell-depleted T cells, or PBMCs. Subjects who had been exposed to COVID-19, were actively infected with it, or had recovered from it provided the deeply sampled blood TCRbeta repertoires that made up the dataset. The repertoires were released in a freely available public database intended as a resource for research on the immune response to SARS-CoV-2. Samples came from the ongoing ImmuneRACE study (first 160 participants) plus 1,254 subjects from 6 global collaborators. The sample metadata nearly always contained a de-identified subject ID, COVID-19 status, age in years and sex. Where HLA class I and class II types were available, the types were taken from metadata supplied by the sample provider, not from assay-based typing.

Each collaborating institution followed its own protocols to collect whole blood in K2EDTA tubes. Collaborator samples were shipped for TCRbeta analysis as frozen whole blood, isolated PBMCs, or DNA extracted from either sample type. Findings and caveats that apply to the study as a whole: The quantity of clinical and demographic metadata differed by source and by participant and was supplied without curation.

TCRbeta CDR3 regions were amplified from genomic DNA using the immunoSEQ Assay, a bias-controlled multiplex PCR. The study's processing was this. Nucleated cell counts per sample were estimated from amplification of reference gene primers within the assay. To quantify the absolute abundance of each unique TCRbeta CDR3 rearrangement, sequence reads were collapsed and filtered. For each sample, productive Simpson clonality was calculated as the square root of Simpson's diversity index across productive rearrangements. TCRdb mirrors the immuneACCESS table, restricted to in-frame sequences. Some clones are absent from its copies; in checked studies, under half trace to an unresolved V gene, and the reason for the others is unknown. The DNA was the basis for D and trimming; V, J and clone size are from that table. Recorded for this sample are around 57,000 clones; 87% of them occurred a single time. The ten biggest clones cover 7% to 10% of the sample.

With regard to this clone: No cognate antigen has been identified for it. Base-call qualities are not available, and no considerably larger clone is one nucleotide away.

Source material: peripheral blood. The TCR was taken from a man aged 50 to 59 with active COVID-19.

Here the CDR3 is given as CASSHIWDSPYEQYF. The sequenced DNA is TGTGCCAGCAGTCACATATGGGACAGCCCCTACGAGCAGTACTTC. The sequence is built from TRBV6-5 and TRBJ2-7; 7 bases in the middle match TRBD1. CDR1 and CDR2 (MNHEY, SVGAGI) derive from the germline V gene. V has 5 bases trimmed and J has 2 bases trimmed; junction bases matching no gene number 9. From the cysteine through the phenylalanine, the CDR3 covers 15 amino acids. Only the CDR3 region is kept as DNA, spanning 45 bases read in frame from base 1.